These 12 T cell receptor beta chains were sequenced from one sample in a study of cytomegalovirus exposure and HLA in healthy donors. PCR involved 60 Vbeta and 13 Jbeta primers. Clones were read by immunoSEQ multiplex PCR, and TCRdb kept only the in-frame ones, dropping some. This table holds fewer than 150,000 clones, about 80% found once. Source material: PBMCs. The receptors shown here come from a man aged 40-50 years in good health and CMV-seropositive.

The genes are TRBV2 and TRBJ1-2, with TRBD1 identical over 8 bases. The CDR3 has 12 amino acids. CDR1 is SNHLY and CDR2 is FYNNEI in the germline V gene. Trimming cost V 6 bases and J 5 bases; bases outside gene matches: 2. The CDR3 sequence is CASRRQGYGYTF. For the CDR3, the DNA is TGTGCCAGCAGGCGACAGGGGTATGGCTACACCTTC.

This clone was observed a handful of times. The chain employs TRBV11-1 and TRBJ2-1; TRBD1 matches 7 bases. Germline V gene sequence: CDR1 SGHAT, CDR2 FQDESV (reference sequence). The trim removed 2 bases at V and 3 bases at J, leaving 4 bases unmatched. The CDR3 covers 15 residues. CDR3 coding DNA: TGTGCCAGCAGCTTAACCCAGGGGGACTACAATGAGCAGTTCTTC. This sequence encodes CASSLTQGDYNEQFF.

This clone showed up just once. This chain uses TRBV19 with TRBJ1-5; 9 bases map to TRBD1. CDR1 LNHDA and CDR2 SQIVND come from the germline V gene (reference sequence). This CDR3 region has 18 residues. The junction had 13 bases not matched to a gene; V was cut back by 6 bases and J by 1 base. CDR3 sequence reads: CASRLRTGARGSNQPQHF. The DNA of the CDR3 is TGTGCCAGTAGGCTCCGGACAGGGGCACGGGGGAGCAATCAGCCCCAGCATTTT.

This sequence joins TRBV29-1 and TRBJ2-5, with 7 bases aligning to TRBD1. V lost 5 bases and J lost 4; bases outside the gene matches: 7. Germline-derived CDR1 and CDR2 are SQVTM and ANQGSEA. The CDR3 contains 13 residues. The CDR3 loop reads CSVKTGTRETQYF. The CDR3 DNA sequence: TGCAGCGTTAAGACAGGGACCCGAGAGACCCAGTACTTC.

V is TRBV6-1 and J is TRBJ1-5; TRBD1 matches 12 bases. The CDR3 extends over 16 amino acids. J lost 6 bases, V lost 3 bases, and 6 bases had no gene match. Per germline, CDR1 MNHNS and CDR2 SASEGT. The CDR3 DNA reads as TGTGCCAGCAGTGAGCTGGGGACAGGGGGCTTTCAGCCCCAGCATTTT. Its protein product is CASSELGTGGFQPQHF.

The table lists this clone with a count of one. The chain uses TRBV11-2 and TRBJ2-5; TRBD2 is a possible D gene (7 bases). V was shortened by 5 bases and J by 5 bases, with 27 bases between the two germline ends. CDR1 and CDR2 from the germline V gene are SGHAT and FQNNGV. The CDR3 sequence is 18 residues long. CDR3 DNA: TGTGCCAGCAGCCGAGGGGGACAAGGAGGTGTCGGGGGGGAGACCCAGTACTTC. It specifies CASSRGGQGGVGGETQYF.

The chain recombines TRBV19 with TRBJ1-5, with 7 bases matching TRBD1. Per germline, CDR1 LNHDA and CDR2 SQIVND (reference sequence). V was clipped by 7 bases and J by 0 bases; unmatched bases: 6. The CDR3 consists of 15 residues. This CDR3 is CASTDRVYSNQPQHF. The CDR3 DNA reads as TGTGCCAGTACTGACAGGGTCTATAGCAATCAGCCCCAGCATTTT.

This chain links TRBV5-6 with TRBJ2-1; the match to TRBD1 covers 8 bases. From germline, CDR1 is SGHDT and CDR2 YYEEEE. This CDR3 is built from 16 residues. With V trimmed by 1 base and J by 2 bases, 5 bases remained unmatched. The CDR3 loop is CASSLLRTGTYNEQFF. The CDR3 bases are TGTGCCAGCAGCTTGCTTCGGACAGGGACCTACAATGAGCAGTTCTTC.

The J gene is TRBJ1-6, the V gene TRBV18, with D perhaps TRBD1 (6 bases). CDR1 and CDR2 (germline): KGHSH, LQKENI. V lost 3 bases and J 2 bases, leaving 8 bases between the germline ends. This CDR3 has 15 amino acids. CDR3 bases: TGTGCCAGCTCACCGGGGACAACCTATAATTCACCCCTCCACTTT. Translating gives CASSPGTTYNSPLHF.

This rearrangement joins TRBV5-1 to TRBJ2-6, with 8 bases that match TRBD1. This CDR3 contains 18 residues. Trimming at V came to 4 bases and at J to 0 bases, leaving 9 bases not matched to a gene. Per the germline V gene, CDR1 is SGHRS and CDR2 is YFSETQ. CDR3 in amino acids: CASSLGRDRNSGANVLTF. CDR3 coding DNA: TGCGCCAGCAGCCTGGGCCGGGACAGGAACTCTGGGGCCAACGTCCTGACTTTC.

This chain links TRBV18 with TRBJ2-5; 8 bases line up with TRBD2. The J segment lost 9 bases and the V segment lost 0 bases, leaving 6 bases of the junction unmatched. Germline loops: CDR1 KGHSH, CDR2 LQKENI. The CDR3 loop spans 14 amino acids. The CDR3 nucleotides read TGTGCCAGCTCACCACCCCCAGTCGGGGGGGCCCAGTACTTC. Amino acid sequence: CASSPPPVGGAQYF.

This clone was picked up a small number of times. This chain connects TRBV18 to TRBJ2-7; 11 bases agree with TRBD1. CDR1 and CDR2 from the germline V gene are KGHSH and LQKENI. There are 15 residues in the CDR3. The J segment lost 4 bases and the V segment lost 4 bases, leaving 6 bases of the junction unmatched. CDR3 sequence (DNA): TGTGCCAGCTCACAAAGGACAGGGGGCGGGTACGAGCAGTACTTC. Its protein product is CASSQRTGGGYEQYF.